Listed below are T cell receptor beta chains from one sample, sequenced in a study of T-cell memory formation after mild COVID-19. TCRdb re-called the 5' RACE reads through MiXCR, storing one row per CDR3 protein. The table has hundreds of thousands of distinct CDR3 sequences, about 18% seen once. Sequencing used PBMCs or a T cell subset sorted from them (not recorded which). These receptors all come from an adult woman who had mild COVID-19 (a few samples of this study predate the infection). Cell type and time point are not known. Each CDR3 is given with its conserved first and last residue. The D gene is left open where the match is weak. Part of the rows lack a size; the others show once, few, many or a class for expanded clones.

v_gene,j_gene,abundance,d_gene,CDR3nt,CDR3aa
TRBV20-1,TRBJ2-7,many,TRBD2,TGCAGTGCAACCCCGGGGGGTGGGGTACGCGAGCAGTACTTC,CSATPGGGVREQYF
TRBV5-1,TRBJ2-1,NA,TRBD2,TGCGCCAGCAGCTGGGGACTAGCGGGGAGCCGAGCCAATGAGCAGTTCTTC,CASSWGLAGSRANEQFF
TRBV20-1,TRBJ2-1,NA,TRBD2,TGCAGTGCTTACACTAGCGGATCCTACAATGAGCAGTTCTTC,CSAYTSGSYNEQFF
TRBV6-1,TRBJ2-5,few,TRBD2,TGTGCCAGCAGTGAAAACGTAGCGGGAGTCCAAGAGACCCAGTACTTC,CASSENVAGVQETQYF
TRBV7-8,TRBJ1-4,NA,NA,TGTGCCAGCAGTCTCGGCGGGGTCGTCGGGGGAAAACTGTTTTTT,CASSLGGVVGGKLFF
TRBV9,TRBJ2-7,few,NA,TGTGCCAGCAGCGCGCCAGGGGTTGCGCAGTACTTC,CASSAPGVAQYF
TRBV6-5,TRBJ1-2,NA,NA,TGTGCCAGCAGTTACTCGTCGATGGGTCAAGGGGCTGGCTACACCTTC,CASSYSSMGQGAGYTF
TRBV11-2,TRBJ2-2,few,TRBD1,TGTGCCAGCAGCTTTGGCCGGACAGGGTGGCACACCGGGGAGCTGTTTTTT,CASSFGRTGWHTGELFF
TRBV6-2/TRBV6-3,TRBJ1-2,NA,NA,TGTGCCAGCAGTGAAATCGTGGACCCTCCGCCCCTATCCGGCTACACCTTC,CASSEIVDPPPLSGYTF
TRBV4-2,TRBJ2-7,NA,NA,TGTGCCAGCAGCCAAGCTCCCTACGAGCAGTACTTC,CASSQAPYEQYF
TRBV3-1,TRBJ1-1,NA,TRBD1,TGTGCCAGCAGCCAATACGGGACAGGGCTGAACACTGAAGCTTTCTTT,CASSQYGTGLNTEAFF
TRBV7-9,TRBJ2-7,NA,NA,TGTGCCAGCAGCTTAGAGGGCAGAAAGAGCCAGCAGTACTTC,CASSLEGRKSQQYF
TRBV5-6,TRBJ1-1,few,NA,TGTGCCAGCAGCTTGAAGGAGCTGAACACTGAAGCTTTCTTT,CASSLKELNTEAFF
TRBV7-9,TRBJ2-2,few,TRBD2,TGTGCCAGCAGCGCCCTAGCGGGCTCGAACACCGGGGAGCTGTTTTTT,CASSALAGSNTGELFF
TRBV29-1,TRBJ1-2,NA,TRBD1,TGCAGCGTGACGGACAGGGCTGATGGCTACACCTTC,CSVTDRADGYTF
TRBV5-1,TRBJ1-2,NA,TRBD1,TGCGCCAGCAGCTTGGTTGCTCCGGACAGGCTCCCTCTATATGGCTACACCTTC,CASSLVAPDRLPLYGYTF
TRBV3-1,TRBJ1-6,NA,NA,TGTGCCAGCAGCCCGAGGGGGGAAGAAGATTCACCCCTCCACTTT,CASSPRGEEDSPLHF
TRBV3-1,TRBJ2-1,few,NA,TGTGCCAGCACCGGAATGGACAATGAGCAGTTCTTC,CASTGMDNEQFF
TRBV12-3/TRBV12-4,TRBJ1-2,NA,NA,TGTGCCAGCACTCAGGTTAAGAACTATGGCTACACCTTC,CASTQVKNYGYTF
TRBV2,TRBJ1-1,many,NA,TGTGCCAGCAGTGTATCAGAACTTGGGACTGAAGCTTTCTTT,CASSVSELGTEAFF
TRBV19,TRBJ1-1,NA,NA,TGTGCCAGTAGTATAGGCCCTAGGGGGTACACTGAAGCTTTCTTT,CASSIGPRGYTEAFF
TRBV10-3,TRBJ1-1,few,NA,TGTGCCATCAGTGATGGTAATCAGGGTTTTGGCACTGAAGCTTTCTTT,CAISDGNQGFGTEAFF
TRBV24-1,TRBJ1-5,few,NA,TGTGCCACCAGTGATATAGATGGACAGCCCCAGCATTTT,CATSDIDGQPQHF
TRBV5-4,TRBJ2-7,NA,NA,TGTGCCAGCAGTGACCGGGACGGAGCCTACGAGCAGTACTTC,CASSDRDGAYEQYF
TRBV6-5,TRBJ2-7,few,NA,TGTGCCAGCAGTTATTCGGGACGGGGACCCTACGAGCAGTACTTC,CASSYSGRGPYEQYF
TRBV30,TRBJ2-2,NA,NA,TGTGCCTGGAGTAGGGCGAACACCGGGGAGCTGTTTTTT,CAWSRANTGELFF
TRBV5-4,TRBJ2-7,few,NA,TGTGCCAGCAGCTGGGGTGGGGGCGGCCACTACGAGCAGTACTTC,CASSWGGGGHYEQYF
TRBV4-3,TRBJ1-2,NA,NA,TGCGCCAGCAGCTTGTCAGTTAACTATGGCTACACCTTC,CASSLSVNYGYTF
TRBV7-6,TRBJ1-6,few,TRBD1,TGTGCCAGCAGCCATCCCGGGACAGGGGGCAACCTCCACTTT,CASSHPGTGGNLHF
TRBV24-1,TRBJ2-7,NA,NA,TGTGCCACCAGTGAACGGCAGGGCTACGAGCAGTACTTC,CATSERQGYEQYF
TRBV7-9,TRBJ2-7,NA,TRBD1,TGTGCCAGCAGCGGATCTAGGGACAGGACCCCCTCCTACGAGCAGTACTTC,CASSGSRDRTPSYEQYF
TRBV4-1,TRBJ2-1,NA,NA,TGCGCCAGCAGCCTTCGGGTACAGGGTGTTGATGAGCAGTTCTTC,CASSLRVQGVDEQFF
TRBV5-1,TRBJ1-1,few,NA,TGCGCCAGCAGCTTGCAGGCGGGCAACACTGAAGCTTTCTTT,CASSLQAGNTEAFF
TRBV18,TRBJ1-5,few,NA,TGTGCCAGCTCACAGGGATCTTATAGCAATCAGCCCCAGCATTTT,CASSQGSYSNQPQHF
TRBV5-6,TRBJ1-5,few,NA,TGTGCCAGCAGCGTAGGGGGTTACTATAGCAATCAGCCCCAGCATTTT,CASSVGGYYSNQPQHF
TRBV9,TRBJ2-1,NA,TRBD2,TGTGCCAGCAGCGTAGCTAGCGGGGGGTTCAATGAGCAGTTCTTC,CASSVASGGFNEQFF
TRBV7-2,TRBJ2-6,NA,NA,TGTGCCAGCAGCTGGGGTCCCTTCTCTGGGGCCAACGTCCTGACTTTC,CASSWGPFSGANVLTF
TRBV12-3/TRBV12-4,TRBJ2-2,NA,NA,TGTGCCAGCAGATCAGGGTCCACCGGGGAGCTGTTTTTT,CASRSGSTGELFF
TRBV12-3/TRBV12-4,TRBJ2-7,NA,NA,TGTGCCAGCAACTATCAGGACAGTTTCCCCCTCGAGCAGTACTTC,CASNYQDSFPLEQYF
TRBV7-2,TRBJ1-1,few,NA,TGTGCCAGCAGCTTAGTGGATTACACTGAAGCTTTCTTT,CASSLVDYTEAFF
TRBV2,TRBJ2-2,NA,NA,TGTGCCACCAGGTGGAACGCGAACACCGGGGAGCTGTTTTTT,CATRWNANTGELFF
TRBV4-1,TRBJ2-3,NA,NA,TGCGCAAGCAGCCAAGAACTGGCAACGGGCACAGATACGCAGTATTTT,CASSQELATGTDTQYF
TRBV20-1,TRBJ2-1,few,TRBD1,TGCAGTGCTAGCCCTTGGGACAGGGGAAACAATGAGCAGTTCTTC,CSASPWDRGNNEQFF
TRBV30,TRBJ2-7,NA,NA,TGTGCCTGGGTCGGGGTCTACGAGCAGTACTTC,CAWVGVYEQYF
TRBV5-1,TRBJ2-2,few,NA,TGCGCCAGCAGCTTGGTAGCAGGGGATAACACCGGGGAGCTGTTTTTT,CASSLVAGDNTGELFF
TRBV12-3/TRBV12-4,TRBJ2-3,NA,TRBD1,TGTGCCAGCAGCCGACAGGGTTGGGGGCCGGATACGCAGTATTTT,CASSRQGWGPDTQYF
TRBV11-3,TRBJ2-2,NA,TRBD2,TGTGCCAGCAGCCCCGGCCCCGGACTAGCGGGGGGGCCAACCGGGGAGCTGTTTTTT,CASSPGPGLAGGPTGELFF
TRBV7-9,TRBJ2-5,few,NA,TGTGCCAGCAGCTCGATTAGATGGTCAGAAGAGACCCAGTACTTC,CASSSIRWSEETQYF
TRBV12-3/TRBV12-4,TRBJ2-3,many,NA,TGTGCCAGCAGTTTACGGGACTCTCGCGCAGATACGCAGTATTTT,CASSLRDSRADTQYF
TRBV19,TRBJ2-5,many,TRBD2,TGTGCCAGTAGTGTCCGGACTAGCGGGAGTTATGAGACCCAGTACTTC,CASSVRTSGSYETQYF
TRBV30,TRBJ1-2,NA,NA,TGTGCCTGGAGCCCGGCTCAGGGGTACAACTATGGCTACACCTTC,CAWSPAQGYNYGYTF
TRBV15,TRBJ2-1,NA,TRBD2,TGTGCCACCAGCGCTAGCGGGGGACACAATGAGCAGTTCTTC,CATSASGGHNEQFF
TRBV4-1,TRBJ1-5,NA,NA,TGCGCCAGCAGCCAAGGGGGGGTCTATCAGCCCCAGCATTTT,CASSQGGVYQPQHF
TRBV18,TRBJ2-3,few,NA,TGTGCCAGCTCACCACCGGCCCCAACCAGGCGATCCACAGATACGCAGTATTTT,CASSPPAPTRRSTDTQYF
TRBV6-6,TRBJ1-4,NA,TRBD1,TGTGCCAGCAGTACCCGACAGGGAGGGACTAATGAAAAACTGTTTTTT,CASSTRQGGTNEKLFF
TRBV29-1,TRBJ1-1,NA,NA,TGCAGCGTTGTAGTGAACTATGAAGCTTTCTTT,CSVVVNYEAFF